This is a list of T cell receptor beta chains from one sample in a study of control samples from healthy donors and cancer patients. Some clones are missing from TCRdb's copy, which holds only in-frame ones; the method was immunoSEQ multiplex PCR. The sample includes 100,000 to 150,000 clones, roughly nine tenths of them seen just once. The sequenced sample was blood. The receptors shown here come from a man between 45 and 60 years old in good health. CDR3s include the opening cysteine and the closing phenylalanine or tryptophan. The D gene is left open where the match is weak.

d_gene | j_gene | v_gene | CDR3aa | CDR3nt
NA | TRBJ1-1 | TRBV12-3/TRBV12-4 | CASSPRPNTEAFF | TGTGCCAGCAGCCCGAGGCCGAACACTGAAGCTTTCTTT
NA | TRBJ2-7 | TRBV5-4 | CASSLPGTDPYEQYF | TGTGCCAGCAGCTTGCCCGGGACGGACCCCTACGAGCAGTACTTC
NA | TRBJ2-2 | TRBV4-3 | CASSQEGSNTGELFF | TGCGCCAGCAGCCAAGAGGGTTCGAACACCGGGGAGCTGTTTTTT
NA | TRBJ1-1 | TRBV4-3 | CASSPDDWTSNTEAFF | TGCGCCAGCAGCCCAGATGATTGGACGTCCAACACTGAAGCTTTCTTT
NA | TRBJ1-1 | TRBV11-2 | CASSLEQITEAFF | TGTGCCAGCAGCTTGGAACAGATCACTGAAGCTTTCTTT
TRBD1 | TRBJ1-4 | TRBV5-5 | CASRLISGGGEKLFF | TGTGCCAGCAGGTTGATCTCAGGGGGAGGAGAAAAACTGTTTTTT
TRBD1 | TRBJ2-5 | TRBV10-2 | CASSATGGGETQYF | TGCGCCAGCAGTGCTACAGGGGGCGGAGAGACCCAGTACTTC
NA | TRBJ2-1 | TRBV5-5 | CASSLPGSSYNEQFF | TGTGCCAGCAGCTTACCGGGGAGCTCCTACAATGAGCAGTTCTTC
TRBD1 | TRBJ2-5 | TRBV5-1 | CASRPWGTVGETQYF | TGCGCCAGCAGGCCCTGGGGGACAGTCGGGGAGACCCAGTACTTC
TRBD2 | TRBJ2-3 | TRBV10-3 | CAISGLAGLTDTQYF | TGTGCCATCAGTGGTCTAGCGGGGCTCACAGATACGCAGTATTTT
NA | TRBJ2-7 | TRBV3-1/TRBV3-2 | CASSQDGRQAEQYF | TGTGCCAGCAGCCAAGATGGGCGTCAGGCCGAGCAGTACTTC
NA | TRBJ1-2 | TRBV7-2 | CASSLKQVPGYTF | TGTGCCAGCAGCTTAAAACAGGTCCCTGGCTACACCTTC
NA | TRBJ1-4 | TRBV5-1 | CASSSPGQEGEKLFF | TGCGCCAGCAGCTCTCCGGGACAAGAGGGGGAAAAACTGTTTTTT
TRBD1 | TRBJ1-6 | TRBV19 | CASSAGGTVINSPLHF | TGTGCCAGTAGTGCCGGAGGGACAGTCATTAATTCACCCCTCCACTTT
NA | TRBJ2-5 | TRBV29-1 | CSVEDGWGSKRQETQYF | TGCAGCGTTGAAGATGGGTGGGGTTCCAAACGACAAGAGACCCAGTACTTC
NA | TRBJ2-3 | TRBV23-1 | CASSQIYSTDTQYF | TGCGCCAGCAGTCAAATCTACTCCACAGATACGCAGTATTTT
TRBD1 | TRBJ1-3 | TRBV11-2 | CASSFTGTGAGNTIYF | TGTGCCAGCAGCTTTACCGGGACAGGAGCGGGAAACACCATATATTTT
NA | TRBJ2-1 | TRBV5-1 | CASQEVGEQFF | TGCGCCAGCCAAGAAGTTGGTGAGCAGTTCTTC
NA | TRBJ1-1 | TRBV5-5 | CASRGGAPNTEAFF | TGTGCCAGCAGAGGGGGGGCGCCGAACACTGAAGCTTTCTTT
TRBD1 | TRBJ1-1 | TRBV19 | CASSTTGIEEAFF | TGTGCCAGTAGTACGACAGGGATTGAAGAAGCTTTCTTT